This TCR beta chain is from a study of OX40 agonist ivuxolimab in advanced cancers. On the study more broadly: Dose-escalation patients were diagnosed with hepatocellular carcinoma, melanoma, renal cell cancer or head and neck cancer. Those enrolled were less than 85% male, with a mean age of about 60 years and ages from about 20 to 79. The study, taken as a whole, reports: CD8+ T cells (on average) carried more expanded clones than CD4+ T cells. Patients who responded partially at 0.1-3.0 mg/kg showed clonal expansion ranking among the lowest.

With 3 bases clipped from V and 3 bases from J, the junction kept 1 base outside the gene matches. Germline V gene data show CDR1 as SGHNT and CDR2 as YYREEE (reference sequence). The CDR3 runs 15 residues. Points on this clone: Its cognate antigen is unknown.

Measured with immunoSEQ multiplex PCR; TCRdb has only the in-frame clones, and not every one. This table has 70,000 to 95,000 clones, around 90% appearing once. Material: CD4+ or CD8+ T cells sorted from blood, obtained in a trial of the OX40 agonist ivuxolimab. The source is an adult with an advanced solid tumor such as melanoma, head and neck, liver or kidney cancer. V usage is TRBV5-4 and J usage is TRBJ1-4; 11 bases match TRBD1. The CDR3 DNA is TGTGCCAGCAGCTGGGACAGGGGGGCTAATGAAAAACTGTTTTTT. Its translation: CASSWDRGANEKLFF.